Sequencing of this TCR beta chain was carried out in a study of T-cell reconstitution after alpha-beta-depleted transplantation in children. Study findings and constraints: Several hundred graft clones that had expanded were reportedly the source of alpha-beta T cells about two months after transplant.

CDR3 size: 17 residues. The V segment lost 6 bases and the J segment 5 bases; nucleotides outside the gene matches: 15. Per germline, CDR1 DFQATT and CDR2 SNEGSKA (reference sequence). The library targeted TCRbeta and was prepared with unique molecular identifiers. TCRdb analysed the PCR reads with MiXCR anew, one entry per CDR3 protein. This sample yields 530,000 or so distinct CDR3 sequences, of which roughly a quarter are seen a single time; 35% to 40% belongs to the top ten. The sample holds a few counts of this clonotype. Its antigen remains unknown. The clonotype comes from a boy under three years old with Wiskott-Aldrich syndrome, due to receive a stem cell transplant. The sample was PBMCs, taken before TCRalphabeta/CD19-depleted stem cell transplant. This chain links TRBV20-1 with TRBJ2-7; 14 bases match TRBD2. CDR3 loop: CSAHSGLAGVGLNEQYF. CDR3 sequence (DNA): TGCAGTGCCCACTCGGGACTAGCGGGAGTAGGTCTGAACGAGCAGTACTTC.